The text below deals with one TCR beta chain. Its antigen remains unidentified. The V gene lost 2 bases and the J gene lost 2 bases, with 10 bases spanning the gap. Germline values: CDR1 SGHVS, CDR2 FQNEAQ. The CDR3 spans 15 residues. This sample is drawn from a study of T-cell memory formation after mild COVID-19. Study at large: Largely donor-specific TCR clusters were found. Study-level findings and limits: Shrinking CD4+ clones were chiefly CM and EM; CD8+ ones were chiefly EMRA.

Constant-segment primers served in 5'RACE that generated TCR alpha and TCR beta cDNA libraries bearing sample barcodes and UMIs. In TCRdb, the 5' RACE reads were re-called with MiXCR into one record per CDR3 protein. The sample holds 380,000 or so distinct CDR3 sequences, 14% seen once. The chain uses TRBV7-8 and TRBJ1-5; D unclear. What was sequenced was PBMCs or a T cell subset sorted from them (not recorded which). This TCR derives from a man younger than 30 who had mild COVID-19 (a few samples of this study predate the infection). Cell type and time point are not known. The CDR3 region has the DNA TGTGCCAGCAGCTTACGGTCCGCGGGCAATCAGCCCCAGCATTTT. It is translated as CASSLRSAGNQPQHF.